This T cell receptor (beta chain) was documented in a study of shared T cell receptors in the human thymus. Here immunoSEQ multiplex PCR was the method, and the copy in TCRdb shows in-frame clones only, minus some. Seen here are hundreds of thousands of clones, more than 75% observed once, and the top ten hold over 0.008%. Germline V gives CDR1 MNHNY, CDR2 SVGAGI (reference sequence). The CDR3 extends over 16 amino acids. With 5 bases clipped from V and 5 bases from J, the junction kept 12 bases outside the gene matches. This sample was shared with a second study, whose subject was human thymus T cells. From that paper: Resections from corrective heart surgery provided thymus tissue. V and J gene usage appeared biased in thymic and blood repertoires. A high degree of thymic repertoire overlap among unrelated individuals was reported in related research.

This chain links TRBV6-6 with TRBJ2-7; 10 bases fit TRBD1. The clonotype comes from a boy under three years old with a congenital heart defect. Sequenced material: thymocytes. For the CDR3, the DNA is TGTGCCAGCAGTCCCAGACGGGACAGGGGTGTGGACGAGCAGTACTTC. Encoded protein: CASSPRRDRGVDEQYF.